This TCR beta chain was documented in a study of regulatory T cells in long-lasting Graves disease. Sequencing libraries for TCR beta were prepared with iRepertoire HTBI primers and Arm-PCR of CDR3 regions. TCRdb reanalysed the multiplex PCR reads using MiXCR and keeps one entry per CDR3 protein. The sample has about 460,000 distinct CDR3 sequences, roughly 15% seen once. Study findings and constraints: Only peripheral blood was studied, not thyroid tissue.

Regarding time point: newly diagnosed GD, antithyroid drugs for less than 3 months. Extracted PBMC RNA gave rise to the TCR library. Peripheral blood, around 9 milliliters per patient, was collected in EDTA tubes. The CDR3 contains 13 residues. The junction had 9 bases not matched to a gene; V was cut back by 11 bases and J by 5 bases. Germline values: CDR1 MNHNS, CDR2 SASEGT. This clonotype was seen repeatedly, ten times or more. Its target is not known. The sample was also linked to a second study, of T cells in Graves' hyperthyroidism and ophthalmopathy. That paper adds: Lactation, pregnancy, other autoimmune disease or uncontrolled infection excluded patients. Most thyroid clonotypes that were expanded above 0.001 also turned up in blood.

This material consisted of peripheral blood mononuclear cells (PBMCs), taken at new diagnosis, from a patient treated with antithyroid drugs. The chain couples TRBV6-1 to TRBJ2-3; 8 nucleotides agree with TRBD1. The TCR sequence derives from a woman between 45 and 65 years old with Graves disease. The DNA for the CDR3 is TGTGCCGGATCCGGACAGGGCGGAGATACGCAGTATTTT. Its translation: CAGSGQGGDTQYF.